A single sample is the source of the 13 T cell receptor beta chains below, sequenced in a study of long-term antiretroviral therapy in people with HIV. The libraries were made with immunoSEQ v3.0 at survey level. Sequencing was performed with immunoSEQ multiplex PCR; in TCRdb, only in-frame clones are kept and a portion is missing. The sample shows about 30,000 clones, over 85% of them seen only once. The specimen was unsorted PBMCs, collected less than 6.8 years after starting antiretroviral therapy. The receptors were gathered from a woman between 40 and 50 years old with HIV.

The gene calls are TRBV30 and TRBJ1-1; a possible D gene is TRBD1 (6 bases). V gave up 4 bases and J gave up 5 bases, with 17 bases separating them. Germline loops: CDR1 GTSNPN, CDR2 SVGIG (reference sequence). The length of the CDR3 is 14 residues. CDR3 sequence: CAWTLAGGATEAFF. CDR3 sequence (DNA): TGTGCCTGGACTCTGGCTGGGGGCGCGACTGAAGCTTTCTTT.

This clone has a single count. The CDR3 loop reads CASSIGPVTGEQYF. In DNA form, the CDR3 reads TGTGCCAGTAGTATAGGGCCCGTAACGGGGGAGCAGTACTTC. The rearrangement joins TRBV19 to TRBJ2-7; D is possibly TRBD2 (5 bases). Deletions cut 1 base from V and 7 bases from J, with 14 bases between. The CDR3 has 14 residues. Germline V gives CDR1 LNHDA, CDR2 SQIVND (reference sequence).

V gene TRBV9 combines with J gene TRBJ2-5; no reliable D call. Trimming removed 0 bases from V and 0 bases from J, with 9 bases in between. The CDR3 has 15 residues. Germline values: CDR1 SGDLS, CDR2 YYNGEE. The CDR3, as DNA: TGTGCCAGCAGCGTAGGGATGTTGTACCAAGAGACCCAGTACTTC. Translation gives CASSVGMLYQETQYF.

This clone was recorded only once. The genes are TRBV5-6 and TRBJ1-2, with D maybe TRBD1 (5 bases). The V gene lost 4 bases and the J gene lost 0 bases, with 22 bases spanning the gap. CDR3 length: 18 amino acids. CDR1 and CDR2 (germline): SGHDT, YYEEEE. The CDR3 loop is CASSVRMLRQLTNYGYTF. The CDR3 nucleotides read TGTGCCAGCAGCGTACGGATGCTCAGACAGCTTACTAACTATGGCTACACCTTC.

This rearrangement joins TRBV6-5 to TRBJ1-2, with unresolved D. The CDR3 has 12 amino acids. Trimming pared 2 bases from V and 3 bases from J, leaving 4 bases between. From germline, CDR1 is MNHEY and CDR2 SVGAGI. The CDR3 nucleotides read TGTGCCAGCAGTTACAGCGACTATGGCTACACCTTC. Protein product: CASSYSDYGYTF.

The rearrangement uses TRBV7-2 and TRBJ2-2; 8 bases match TRBD1. The V segment lost 3 bases and the J segment 8 bases; nucleotides outside the gene matches: 8. Germline V gene data show CDR1 as SGHTA and CDR2 as FQGNSA. This CDR3 contains 15 residues. In DNA, the CDR3 is TGTGCCAGCAGCTTCGGGACAGGATGGTTTGGGGAGCTGTTTTTT. Translating it yields CASSFGTGWFGELFF.

The V call is TRBV19, the J call TRBJ1-1, with D tentatively TRBD1 (5 bases). CDR3 size: 14 residues. Germline loops: CDR1 LNHDA, CDR2 SQIVND (reference sequence). Trimming left V 3 bases short and J 4 bases short, with 12 bases between. CDR3 in DNA: TGTGCCAGTAGTATCGCCATCGGGGGCACTGAAGCTTTCTTT. Protein product: CASSIAIGGTEAFF.

The gene calls are TRBV7-3 and TRBJ1-1; tentative D call: TRBD1 (5 bases). Germline V CDR1 and CDR2: SGHTA, FQGTGA. The V gene lost 5 bases and the J gene lost 3 bases, with 13 bases spanning the gap. This CDR3 region has 14 residues. The CDR3 region has the DNA TGTGCCAGCAGCCCAGGGAGTGGGTACACTGAAGCTTTCTTT. Its protein product is CASSPGSGYTEAFF.

The CDR3 DNA is TGTGCCAGCAGCGTAGGAGCACAGGCAGGGTATGAAAAACTGTTTTTT. Amino acids: CASSVGAQAGYEKLFF. This chain joins TRBV9 and TRBJ1-4, with D perhaps matching TRBD1 (5 bases). CDR3 size: 16 residues. Germline V gives CDR1 SGDLS, CDR2 YYNGEE. The ends were cut back, 0 bases at V and 6 bases at J, with 15 bases in the middle.

The chain employs TRBV19 and TRBJ2-5, with 7 positions matching TRBD1. With V trimmed by 4 bases and J by 4 bases, 3 bases remained unmatched. Germline loops: CDR1 LNHDA, CDR2 SQIVND (reference sequence). This CDR3 has 13 amino acids. CDR3 sequence reads: CASSTRQGETQYF. In DNA, the CDR3 is TGTGCCAGTAGTACCCGACAGGGAGAGACCCAGTACTTC. The variable domain in full, completed from reference TRBV19 and TRBJ2-5, reads DGGITQSPKYLFRKEGQNVTLSCEQNLNHDAMYWYRQDPGQGLRLIYYSQIVNDFQKGDIAEGYSVSREKKESFPLTVTSAQKNPTAFYLCASSTRQGETQYFGPGTRLLVL.

This clone has only one observation. The chain couples TRBV6-5 to TRBJ2-2; D remains ambiguous. Trimming cost V 8 bases and J 7 bases, with 8 bases left between them. The CDR3 runs to 11 residues. Looked up from germline, CDR1 is MNHEY and CDR2 is SVGAGI. DNA of the CDR3: TGTGCCAGCGGTAGAGACGGGGAGCTGTTTTTT. Residues: CASGRDGELFF.

The J gene is TRBJ2-5, the V gene TRBV30; D perhaps matches TRBD2 (6 bases). Germline V gene lookup returns CDR1 GTSNPN and CDR2 SVGIG (reference sequence). The ends were cut back, 5 bases at V and 5 bases at J, with 15 bases in the middle. The CDR3 runs to 13 residues. CDR3 DNA sequence: TGTGCCTGGGACGCTACCGCGGGGGAGACCCAGTACTTC. It yields the protein CAWDATAGETQYF.

Here the CDR3 reads CASRVGQAAEAFF. CDR3 DNA: TGTGCCAGCAGAGTGGGACAGGCGGCTGAAGCTTTCTTT. This chain joins TRBV7-9 and TRBJ1-1; TRBD1 matches at 8 bases. The V gene's germline CDR1 is SEHNR and CDR2 FQNEAQ (reference sequence). The CDR3 length is 13 residues. Trimming cost V 6 bases and J 6 bases; bases outside gene matches: 6.